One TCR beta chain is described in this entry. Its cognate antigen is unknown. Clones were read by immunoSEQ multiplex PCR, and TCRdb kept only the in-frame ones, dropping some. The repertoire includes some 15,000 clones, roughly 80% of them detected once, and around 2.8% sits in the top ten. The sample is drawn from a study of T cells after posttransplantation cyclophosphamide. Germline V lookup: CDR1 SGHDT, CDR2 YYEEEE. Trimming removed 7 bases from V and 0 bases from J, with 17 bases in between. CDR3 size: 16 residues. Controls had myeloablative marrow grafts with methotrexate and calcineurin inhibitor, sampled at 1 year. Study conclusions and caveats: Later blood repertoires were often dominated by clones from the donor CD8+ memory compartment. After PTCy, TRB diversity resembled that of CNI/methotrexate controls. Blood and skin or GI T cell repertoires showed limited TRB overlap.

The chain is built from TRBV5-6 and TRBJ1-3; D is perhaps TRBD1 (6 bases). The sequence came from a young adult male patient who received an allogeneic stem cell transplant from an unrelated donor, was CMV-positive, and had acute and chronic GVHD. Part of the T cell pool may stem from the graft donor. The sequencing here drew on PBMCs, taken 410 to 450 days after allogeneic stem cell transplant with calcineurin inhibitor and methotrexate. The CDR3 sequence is CASHDRTDSSGNTIYF. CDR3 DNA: TGTGCCAGCCATGACAGGACGGATAGCTCTGGAAACACCATATATTTT.